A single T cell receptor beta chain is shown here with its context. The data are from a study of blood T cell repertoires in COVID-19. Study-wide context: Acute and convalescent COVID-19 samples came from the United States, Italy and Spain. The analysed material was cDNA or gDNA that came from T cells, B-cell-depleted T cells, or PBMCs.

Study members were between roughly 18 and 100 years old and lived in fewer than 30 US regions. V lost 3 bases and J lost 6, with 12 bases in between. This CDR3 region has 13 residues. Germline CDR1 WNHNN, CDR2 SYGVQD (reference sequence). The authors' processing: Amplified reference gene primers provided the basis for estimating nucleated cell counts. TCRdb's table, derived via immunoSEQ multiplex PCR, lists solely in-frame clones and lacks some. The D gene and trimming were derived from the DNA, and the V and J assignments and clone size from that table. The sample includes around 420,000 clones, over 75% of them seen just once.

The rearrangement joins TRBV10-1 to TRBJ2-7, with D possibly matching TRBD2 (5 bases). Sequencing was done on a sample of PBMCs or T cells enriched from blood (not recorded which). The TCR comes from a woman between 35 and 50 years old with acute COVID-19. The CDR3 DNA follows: TGCGCCAGCAGTGATCGGGAAGAAGGCGAGCAGTACTTC. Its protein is CASSDREEGEQYF.